The entry below describes one T cell receptor beta chain. Its antigen target is currently unknown. The germline gene is not matched at one end of the junction; a read error may be the cause. The library was built by means of the immunoSEQ multiplex PCR assay. DNA from the cultured, isolated CD4+ T cells was subjected to TCR beta CDR3 sequencing. Per the authors' processing: Non-productive TCR sequences were discarded, and reads were trimmed to the CDR3 region, with only CDR3s of 7 or more amino acids retained. The MANAFEST web app was used to identify antigen-specific clonotypes by comparing expansion in peptide wells with expansion in reference cultures. Positive clones required FDR<0.05 expansion versus reference and all other wells, odds ratio above 5, and frequency above 0.1% in two replicate wells. Cross-reactive clonotypes were defined as significantly expanded in SARS-CoV-2 spike wells and in at least one common cold coronavirus spike condition. CDR3 similarity was assessed by Levenshtein distance using the stringdist R package, and unrooted trees were constructed with ape in R 3.6.1. TCRdb took this table from immuneACCESS and kept in-frame rearrangements with V and J called. Such tables lack part of the clones; where checked against another copy, unresolved V genes explain under half of the gap, and the rest is unexplained. V, J and clone size were drawn from that table, and D and trimming were deduced from the DNA. This sample lists 11,000 to 15,000 clones; 76% were detected once. The ten largest make up about 26% of the sample.

The data derive from a study of vaccination effects on CD4 cells after COVID-19 (dated by TCRdb to between 2021 and 2024). Regarding the complete study: Two doses of either the BNT162b2 or the mRNA-1273 mRNA SARS-CoV-2 vaccine were administered to participants. The study compared SARS-CoV-2 spike-specific CD4+ TCR repertoires before and after mRNA vaccination in COVID-19 convalescent patients and infection-naive vaccine recipients. The Oncomine TCR Beta short-read assay on an Illumina iSeq 100 was used to sequence cultures from other donors in the study. Altogether, roughly 10 COVID-19 convalescent patients and a few SARS-CoV-2-naive healthy vaccine recipients made up the full study. The research as a whole found: Both infection-induced and vaccine-induced clones contracted markedly at late post-vaccination timepoints, which is consistent with waning T cell responses. In healthy vaccine recipients, vaccine-induced clones were almost all SARS-CoV-2 mono-reactive, with only 1 of 255 cross-reactive with common cold coronaviruses. The study was limited by a small number of convalescent patients, and early post-infection timepoints were lacking.

In the ViraFEST assay, PBMC were stimulated with viral peptide pools, and TCR sequencing was then used to find antigen-specific CD4+ T cell clonotypes based on their expansion. After less than 13 days of culture, CD4+ T cells were isolated with the EasySep CD4+ T cell isolation kit. None of the healthy vaccine recipients had a prior SARS-CoV-2 infection, which was confirmed by nucleocapsid antibody tests that came back negative both before and after vaccination. Two million PBMC per well were cultured in IMDM with roughly 5% human AB serum, 9 to 10 IU/ml IL-2 and gentamicin, plus 10 ug/ml peptides. On days 3 and 7, half of the culture medium was replaced with fresh IL-2-containing medium. Unless noted otherwise, every peptide stimulation condition was grown in triplicate wells. PBMC were separated from whole blood using Ficoll-Paque Plus gradient centrifugation and were then either cryopreserved at -140C or used fresh. The overlapping peptide pools covered the spike proteins of SARS-CoV-2 as well as those of the common cold coronaviruses HCoV-NL63, HCoV-OC43 and HCoV-229E. The QIAamp micro DNA kit was used to extract genomic DNA from the cultured CD4+ T cells.

Its CDR3 holds 14 amino acids, cysteine through phenylalanine. Only the CDR3 DNA is retained, 42 bases long and in frame from the first base. The germline V gene encodes CDR1 SSHAT and CDR2 FNYEAQ (reference sequence). This TCR was sampled from a human donor who received a COVID-19 vaccine. The specimen comprised CD4+ T cells from PBMCs cultured with HCoV-229E spike peptides, sampled before COVID-19 vaccination. The cell subset or site tag for this specimen amounts to: HCoV-229E spike overlapping peptide pool stimulation. This chain joins TRBV7-7 to TRBJ2-5; 9 central bases correspond to TRBD2. The encoded CDR3 is CASSPTSGRVTQYF. The sequenced DNA is TGTGCTAGCAGCCCTACTAGCGGGCGGGTGACCCAGTACTTC.